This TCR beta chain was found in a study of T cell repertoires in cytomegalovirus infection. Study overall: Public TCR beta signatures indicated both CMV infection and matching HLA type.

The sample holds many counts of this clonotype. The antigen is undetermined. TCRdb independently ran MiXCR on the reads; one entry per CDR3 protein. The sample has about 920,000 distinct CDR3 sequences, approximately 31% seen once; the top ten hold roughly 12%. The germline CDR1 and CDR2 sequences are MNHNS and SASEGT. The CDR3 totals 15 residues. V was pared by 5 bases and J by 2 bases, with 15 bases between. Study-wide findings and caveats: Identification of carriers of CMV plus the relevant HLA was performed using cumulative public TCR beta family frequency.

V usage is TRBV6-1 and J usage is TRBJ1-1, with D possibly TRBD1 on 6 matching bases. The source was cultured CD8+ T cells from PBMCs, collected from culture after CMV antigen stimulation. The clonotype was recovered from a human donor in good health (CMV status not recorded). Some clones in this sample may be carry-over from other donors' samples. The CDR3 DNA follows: TGTGCCAGCAGTTCCCCCCGGGGGCTTAACACTGAAGCTTTCTTT. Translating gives CASSSPRGLNTEAFF.